This TCR beta chain was retrieved from a study of T cells expressing NK-cell markers. Looking at the study overall: Of eight sequenced donors, seven were HCMV-seropositive and one HCMV-seronegative. The study's findings and limits: It remained uncertain whether the expanded NKG2C+ T cell clones were specific for HCMV antigens.

UMIs accompanied the 5'RACE template switching by which TCR beta cDNA was made. TCRdb reanalyzed the 5' RACE reads and collapses them to one entry per CDR3 protein, without DNA. The specimen's table records about 170,000 distinct CDR3 sequences. The germline V gene encodes CDR1 LGHDT and CDR2 YNNKEL (reference sequence). CDR3 length: 19 amino acids. In regard to this clonotype: What it recognizes is unknown.

The source is a man aged 18-75 years in good health. V is TRBV3-1 and J is TRBJ2-7; as DNA is missing, the TRBD1 call by TCRdb cannot be tested. The sample comprised blood T cells: a sorted CD56 or NKG2C T cell subset, CD4+ or CD8+ T cells, or bulk PBMC T cells (not recorded which). The CDR3 loop is CASSQAQGLRTLRWGEQYF.